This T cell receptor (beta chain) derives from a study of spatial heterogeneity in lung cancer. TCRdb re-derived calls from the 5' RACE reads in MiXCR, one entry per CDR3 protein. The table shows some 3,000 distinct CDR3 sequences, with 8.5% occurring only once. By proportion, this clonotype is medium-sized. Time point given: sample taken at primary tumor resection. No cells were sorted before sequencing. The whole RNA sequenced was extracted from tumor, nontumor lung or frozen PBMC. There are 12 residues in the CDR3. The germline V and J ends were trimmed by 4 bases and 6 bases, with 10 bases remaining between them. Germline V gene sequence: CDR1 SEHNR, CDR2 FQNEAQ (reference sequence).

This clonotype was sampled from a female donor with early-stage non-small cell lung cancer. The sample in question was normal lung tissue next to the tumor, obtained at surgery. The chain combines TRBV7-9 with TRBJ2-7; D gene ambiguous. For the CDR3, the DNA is TGTGCCAGCAGCTATATAGGCGGCGAGCAGTACTTC. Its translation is CASSYIGGEQYF.